The entry below describes one T cell receptor beta chain. The treatment is: oral pan-JAK inhibitor, 5-10 mg twice daily. The CDR3 contains 15 residues. Germline-derived CDR1 and CDR2 are SGHDT and YYEEEE. Trimming cost V 5 bases and J 6 bases, with 17 bases left between them. Reverse transcribed after extraction, RNA yielded cDNA as the sequencing template. The protocol was immunoSEQ multiplex PCR, while the TCRdb copy is restricted to in-frame clones and leaves out a portion. This table holds a few hundred thousand clones, roughly 44% found once. This specimen belongs to a study of CD8+ T cells in alopecia areata.

This sequence joins TRBV5-6 and TRBJ2-2; maybe TRBD2 (6 bases). The sample was CD4+ T cells sorted from blood, taken at approximately week 36, from a patient treated with tofacitinib. The sequence derives from a human donor with alopecia areata. The chain's CDR3 is CASSSTGESSGELFF. The CDR3 DNA reads as TGTGCCAGCAGTTCCACGGGAGAGTCTTCCGGGGAGCTGTTTTTT.